This T cell receptor beta chain was documented in a study of blood T cell repertoires in COVID-19 (dated by TCRdb to the early 2020s). About the full investigation: Samples from collaborators originated in the United States, Italy and Spain and spanned both the acute and convalescent phases of COVID-19. The prospective study material was composed of cDNA or gDNA derived from T cells, B-cell-depleted T cells, or PBMCs. Subjects who had been exposed to COVID-19, were actively infected with it, or had recovered from it provided the deeply sampled blood TCRbeta repertoires that made up the dataset. A freely available public database, intended as a resource for researchers studying the immune response to SARS-CoV-2, is where the repertoires were released. The samples were drawn from two sources: the first 160 participants of the ongoing ImmuneRACE study, and fewer than 1,500 subjects contributed by 6 global collaborators. Nearly every sample came with metadata listing a de-identified subject ID, COVID-19 status, age in years and sex. HLA class I and class II types, where available, came from metadata supplied by the sample provider rather than from assay-based typing. The paper as a whole reports these results and caveats: The amount of clinical and demographic metadata varied by source and participant and was provided uncurated.

CDR1 and CDR2 were assigned from the germline V gene (reference sequence) as SGHNT and YYREEE. The CDR3 measures 17 amino acids from cysteine to phenylalanine. The kept DNA is CDR3 alone, 51 bases in frame from the first base. Trimming takes 0 bases off V and 4 bases off J; junction bases not matched to a gene: 6. Whole blood was collected in K2EDTA tubes by collaborating institutions according to the institutions' own protocols. For TCRbeta analysis, collaborators shipped samples as frozen whole blood, isolated PBMCs, or DNA extracted from either of those sample types. The immunoSEQ Assay, a bias-controlled multiplex PCR, was used to amplify TCRbeta CDR3 regions from genomic DNA. The original pipeline was this. Within the assay, amplification of reference gene primers was used to estimate how many nucleated cells each sample contained. To quantify the absolute abundance of each unique TCRbeta CDR3 rearrangement, sequence reads were collapsed and filtered. For each sample, productive Simpson clonality was calculated as the square root of Simpson's diversity index across productive rearrangements. TCRdb limited this immuneACCESS table to in-frame rearrangements with V and J called. A share of clones is missing; checked studies link under half to unresolved V genes, and the rest is unexplained. V and J calls and clone size are given by that table; D and trimming were obtained from the DNA. The sample profile shows 130,000 or so clones; 70% to 90% of them were found once. Jointly, the top ten make up 6% to 8.5% of the sample.

As concerns this clone: No antigen is known for it. Base qualities are not provided; no much larger clone lies one nucleotide away.

Sequenced: peripheral blood. Rearrangement joined TRBV5-4 to TRBJ2-2, with 10 bases in between that match TRBD2. This TCR came from a man between 50 and 59 years old with acute or convalescent COVID-19. The CDR3 has the sequence CASSLGAGGRSTGELFF. In nucleotide form, the sequence is TGTGCCAGCAGCTTGGGAGCGGGAGGGCGGAGCACCGGGGAGCTGTTTTTT.